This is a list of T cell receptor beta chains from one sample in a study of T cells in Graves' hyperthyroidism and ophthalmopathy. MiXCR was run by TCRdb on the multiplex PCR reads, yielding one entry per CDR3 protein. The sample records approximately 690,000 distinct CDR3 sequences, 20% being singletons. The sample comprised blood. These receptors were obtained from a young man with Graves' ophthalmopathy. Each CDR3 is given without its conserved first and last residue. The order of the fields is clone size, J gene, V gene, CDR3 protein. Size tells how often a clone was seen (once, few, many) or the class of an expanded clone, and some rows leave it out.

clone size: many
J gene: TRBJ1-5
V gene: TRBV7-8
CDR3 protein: ASSFSPTSRTDNQPQH

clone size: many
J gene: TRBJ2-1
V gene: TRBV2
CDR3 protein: ASKQGTGMGEQF

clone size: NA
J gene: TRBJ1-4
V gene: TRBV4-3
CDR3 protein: ASSQDPRDSAFLATNEKLF

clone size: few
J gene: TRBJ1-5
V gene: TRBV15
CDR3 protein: ATSIGGVNQPQH

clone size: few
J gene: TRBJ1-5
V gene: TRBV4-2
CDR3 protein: ASSRDRGRGQPQH

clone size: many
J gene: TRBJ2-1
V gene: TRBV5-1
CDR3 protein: ASVIGGTGSYNEQF

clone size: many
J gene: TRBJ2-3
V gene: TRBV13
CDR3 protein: ASSLGARLGTDTQY

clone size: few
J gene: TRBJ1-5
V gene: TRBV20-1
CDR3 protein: SARGQGQQPQH

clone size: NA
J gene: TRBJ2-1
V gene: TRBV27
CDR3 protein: ASSLTLAGRYEQF

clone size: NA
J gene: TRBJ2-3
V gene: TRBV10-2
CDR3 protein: ASSWAGSLTDTQY

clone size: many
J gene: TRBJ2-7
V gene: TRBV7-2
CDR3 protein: ASSSGLAGVNEQY

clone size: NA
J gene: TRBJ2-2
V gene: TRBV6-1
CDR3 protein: ASINMGTGNTGELF

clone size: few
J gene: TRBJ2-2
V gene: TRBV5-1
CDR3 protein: ASSELAGSTGELF

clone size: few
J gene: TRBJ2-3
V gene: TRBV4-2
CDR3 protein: ASSQVRASGSTDTQY

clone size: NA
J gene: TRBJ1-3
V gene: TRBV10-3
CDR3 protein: AISAALSSSGNTIY

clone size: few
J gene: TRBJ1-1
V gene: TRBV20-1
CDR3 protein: SAPSGDSFYTEAF

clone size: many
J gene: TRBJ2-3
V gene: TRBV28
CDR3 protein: ASSPPGLADVTDTQY

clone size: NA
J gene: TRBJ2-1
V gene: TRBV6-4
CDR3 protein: ASRLQVFNEQF

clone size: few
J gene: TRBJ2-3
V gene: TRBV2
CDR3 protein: ASSLGLAGTDTQC

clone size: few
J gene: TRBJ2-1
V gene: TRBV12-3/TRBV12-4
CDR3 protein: ASSRRDRLYNEQF

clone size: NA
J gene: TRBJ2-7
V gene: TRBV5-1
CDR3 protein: ASSSVGTGDLTYEQY

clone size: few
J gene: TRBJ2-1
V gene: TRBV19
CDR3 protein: ASSPRTSGSGEQF

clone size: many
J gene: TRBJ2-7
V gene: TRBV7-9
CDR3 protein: ASSRQGYEQY

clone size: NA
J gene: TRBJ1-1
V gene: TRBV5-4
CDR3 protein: ASTWEQGVAI

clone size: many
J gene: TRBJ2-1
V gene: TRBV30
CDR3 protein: ASPTVDRDSYNEQF

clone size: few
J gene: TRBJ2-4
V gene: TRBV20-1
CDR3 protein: SASRDRKKNIQY

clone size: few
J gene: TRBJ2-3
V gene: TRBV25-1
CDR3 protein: ASRQDTVNTQY

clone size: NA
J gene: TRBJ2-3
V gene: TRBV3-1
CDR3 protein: ASSLVAGDPTDTQY

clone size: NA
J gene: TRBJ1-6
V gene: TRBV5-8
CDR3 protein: ASSPQDTSSSVSPLH

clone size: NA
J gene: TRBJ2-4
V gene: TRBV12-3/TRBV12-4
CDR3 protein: ASTTRTGVNIQY

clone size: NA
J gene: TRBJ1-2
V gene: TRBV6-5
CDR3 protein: ASSYSRQGDGGYT

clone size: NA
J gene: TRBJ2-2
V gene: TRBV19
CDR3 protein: ASSIGTSGNTGELF

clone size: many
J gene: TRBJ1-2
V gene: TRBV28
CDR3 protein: ASKALQGTYGYT

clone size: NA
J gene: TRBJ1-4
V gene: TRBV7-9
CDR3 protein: ASSLEWPKKLF

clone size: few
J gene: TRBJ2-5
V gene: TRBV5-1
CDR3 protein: ASSFDSGPGETQY

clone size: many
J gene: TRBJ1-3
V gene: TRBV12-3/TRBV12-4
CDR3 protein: ASSSQETGTGNTIY

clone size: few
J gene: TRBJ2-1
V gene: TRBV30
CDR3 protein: AWRGGKSSYNEQF

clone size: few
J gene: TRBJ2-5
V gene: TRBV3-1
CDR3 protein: ASSSTAGRPRGPQY

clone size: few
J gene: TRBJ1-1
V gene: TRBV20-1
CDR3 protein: SAKRQGWRTEAF

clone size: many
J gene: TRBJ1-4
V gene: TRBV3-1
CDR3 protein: ASNQPNEKLF

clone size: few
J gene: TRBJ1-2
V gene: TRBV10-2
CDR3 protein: ASSVRPGRGYGYT

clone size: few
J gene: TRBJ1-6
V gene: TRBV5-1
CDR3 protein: ASSYTGGQNSPLH

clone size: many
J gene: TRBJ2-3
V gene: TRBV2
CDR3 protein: ASSEREGRDTQY

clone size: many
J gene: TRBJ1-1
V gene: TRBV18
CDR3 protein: ASSPQRSTEAF

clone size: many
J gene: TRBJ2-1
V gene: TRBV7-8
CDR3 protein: ASSPLGRTYNEQF

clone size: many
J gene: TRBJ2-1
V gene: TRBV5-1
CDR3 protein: ASSLALADNEQF

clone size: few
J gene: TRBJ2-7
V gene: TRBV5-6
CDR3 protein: ASSLGQNLYEQY

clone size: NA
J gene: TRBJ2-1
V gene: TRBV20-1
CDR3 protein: SARDSKTAWNEQF

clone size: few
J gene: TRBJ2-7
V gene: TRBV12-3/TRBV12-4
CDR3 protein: ASRVTSGAAYEQY

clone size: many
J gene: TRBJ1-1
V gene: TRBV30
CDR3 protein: AWMRGGPYGAF